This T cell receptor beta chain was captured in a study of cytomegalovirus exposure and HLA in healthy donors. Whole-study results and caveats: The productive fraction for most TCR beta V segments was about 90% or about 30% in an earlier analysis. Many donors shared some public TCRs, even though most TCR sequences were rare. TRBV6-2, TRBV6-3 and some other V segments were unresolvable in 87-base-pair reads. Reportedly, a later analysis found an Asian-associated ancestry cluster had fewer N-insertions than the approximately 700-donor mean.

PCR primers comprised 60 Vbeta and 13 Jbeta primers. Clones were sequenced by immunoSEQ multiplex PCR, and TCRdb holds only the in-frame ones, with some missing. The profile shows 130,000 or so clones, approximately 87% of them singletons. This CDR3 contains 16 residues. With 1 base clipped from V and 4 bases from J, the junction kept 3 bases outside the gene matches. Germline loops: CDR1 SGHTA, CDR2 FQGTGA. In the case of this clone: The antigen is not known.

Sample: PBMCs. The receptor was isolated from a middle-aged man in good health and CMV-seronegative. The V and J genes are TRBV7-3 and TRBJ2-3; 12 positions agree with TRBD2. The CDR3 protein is CASSLRTSGEADTQYF. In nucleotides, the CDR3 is TGTGCCAGCAGCTTAAGGACTAGCGGGGAGGCAGATACGCAGTATTTT.